This T cell receptor beta chain emerged from a study of T cells in Graves' hyperthyroidism and ophthalmopathy. The TCR beta CDR3 regions underwent amplification using RNA transcripts as the source. When the TCR CDR3 underwent first-round RT-PCR, the HTBI primer set was used. TCRdb ran MiXCR on the multiplex PCR reads and lists one entry per CDR3 protein. The top ten clones hold around 13% of a sample with about 560,000 distinct CDR3 sequences, 11% to 15% of them seen once. This clonotype was recorded many times. The CDR3 sequence is 15 residues long. Germline V gene lookup returns CDR1 DFQATT and CDR2 SNEGSKA (reference sequence). V was clipped by 0 bases and J by 2 bases; unmatched bases: 4. Stable Graves' hyperthyroidism denoted no ophthalmopathy progression over 18 months. Newly diagnosed hyperthyroidism, duration under 2 months, in patients aged 18 to 65. Exclusion followed for patients with uncontrolled infection, other autoimmune disease, pregnancy or lactation.

Sequencing was done on a sample of blood. The source is a woman aged 40 to 50 with Graves' hyperthyroidism. The J gene is TRBJ2-3, the V gene TRBV20-1, with TRBD1 matching 8 bases. The CDR3 sequence is CSARDHRGFTDTQYF. The CDR3 DNA reads TGCAGTGCTAGAGATCACAGGGGGTTCACAGATACGCAGTATTTT.